The 3 T cell receptor beta chains presented below share a single source sample, sequenced in a study of shared clonotypes between healthy human individuals. The protocol was immunoSEQ multiplex PCR, while the TCRdb copy is restricted to in-frame clones and leaves out a portion. The table has 2 million or so clones, over 85% seen once. The specimen sequenced was naive CD4+ T cells sorted from blood. Described subset: CD45RA+ positively selected. These receptor sequences come from a man younger than 35 in good health.

CDR3 sequence: CASSVGGSQYNSPLHF. The CDR3 DNA reads TGTGCCAGCAGCGTAGGAGGGTCCCAGTATAATTCACCCCTCCACTTT. This sequence joins TRBV9 and TRBJ1-6, with unresolved D. Trimming shortened V by 0 bases and J by 4 bases, and 11 bases separated the two germline ends. The CDR3 consists of 16 residues. Germline V lookup: CDR1 SGDLS, CDR2 YYNGEE.

Concerning this clone: Other DNA sequences in this specimen translate into the identical CDR3. The J gene is TRBJ1-2, the V gene TRBV9, with D uncertain. CDR1 and CDR2 from the germline V gene are SGDLS and YYNGEE. The CDR3 spans 14 residues. V was pared by 0 bases and J by 0 bases, with 6 bases between. CDR3 in amino acids: CASSVGQANYGYTF. DNA for the CDR3: TGTGCCAGCAGCGTAGGTCAGGCTAACTATGGCTACACCTTC. Supplemented by reference TRBV9 and TRBJ1-2, the full variable domain reads DSGVTQTPKHLITATGQRVTLRCSPRSGDLSVYWYQQSLDQGLQFLIQYYNGEERAKGNILERFSAQQFPDLHSELNLSSLELGDSALYFCASSVGQANYGYTFGSGTRLTVV.

The CDR3 is CASSVTGGKNQPQHF. The CDR3 DNA reads as TGTGCCAGCAGCGTTACAGGGGGCAAGAATCAGCCCCAGCATTTT. The genes are TRBV9 and TRBJ1-5; TRBD1 agrees at 9 bases. Trimming took 2 bases from V and 4 from J; bases not matched to a gene: 4. Germline V gene data show CDR1 as SGDLS and CDR2 as YYNGEE. The CDR3 loop spans 15 amino acids.